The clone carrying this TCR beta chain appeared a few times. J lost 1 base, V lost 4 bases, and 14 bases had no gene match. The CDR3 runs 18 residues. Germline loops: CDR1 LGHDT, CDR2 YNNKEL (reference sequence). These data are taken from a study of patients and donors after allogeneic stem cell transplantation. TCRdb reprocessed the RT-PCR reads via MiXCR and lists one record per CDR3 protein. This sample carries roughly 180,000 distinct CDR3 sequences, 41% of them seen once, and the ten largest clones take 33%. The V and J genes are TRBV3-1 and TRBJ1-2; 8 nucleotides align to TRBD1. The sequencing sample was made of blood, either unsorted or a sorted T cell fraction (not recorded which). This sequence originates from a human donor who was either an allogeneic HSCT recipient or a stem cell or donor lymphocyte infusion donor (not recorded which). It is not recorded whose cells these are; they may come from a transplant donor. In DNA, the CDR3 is TGTGCCAGCAGCCCGAATACCCCTGGGACAGGAAATAACTATGGCTACACCTTC. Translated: CASSPNTPGTGNNYGYTF.